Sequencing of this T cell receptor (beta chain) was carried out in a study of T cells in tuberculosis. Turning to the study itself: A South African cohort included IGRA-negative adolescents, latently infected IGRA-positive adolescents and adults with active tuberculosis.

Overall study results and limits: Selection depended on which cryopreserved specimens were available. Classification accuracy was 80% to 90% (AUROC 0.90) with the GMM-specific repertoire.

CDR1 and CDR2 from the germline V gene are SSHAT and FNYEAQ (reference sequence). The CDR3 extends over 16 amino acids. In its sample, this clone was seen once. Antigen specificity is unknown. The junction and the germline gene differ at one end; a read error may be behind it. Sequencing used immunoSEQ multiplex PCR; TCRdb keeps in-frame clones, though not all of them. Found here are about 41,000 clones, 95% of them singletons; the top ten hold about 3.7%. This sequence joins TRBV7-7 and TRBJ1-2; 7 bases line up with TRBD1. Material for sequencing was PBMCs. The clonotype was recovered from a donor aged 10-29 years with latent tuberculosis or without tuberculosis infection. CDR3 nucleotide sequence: TGTGCTAGCAGCTTACCCCGGGACAGACCACCCTATGGCTACACCTTC. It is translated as CASSLPRDRPPYGYTF.